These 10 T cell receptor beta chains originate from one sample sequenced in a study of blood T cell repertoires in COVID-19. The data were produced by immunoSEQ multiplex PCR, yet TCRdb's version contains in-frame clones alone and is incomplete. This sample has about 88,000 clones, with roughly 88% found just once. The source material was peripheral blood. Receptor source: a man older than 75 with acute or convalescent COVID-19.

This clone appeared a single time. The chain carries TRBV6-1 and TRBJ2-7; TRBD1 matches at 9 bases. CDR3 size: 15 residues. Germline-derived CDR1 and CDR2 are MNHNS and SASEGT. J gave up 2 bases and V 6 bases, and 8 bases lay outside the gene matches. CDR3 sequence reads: CASRLRQGETYEQYF. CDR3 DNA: TGTGCCAGCAGACTCAGACAGGGGGAAACCTACGAGCAGTACTTC.

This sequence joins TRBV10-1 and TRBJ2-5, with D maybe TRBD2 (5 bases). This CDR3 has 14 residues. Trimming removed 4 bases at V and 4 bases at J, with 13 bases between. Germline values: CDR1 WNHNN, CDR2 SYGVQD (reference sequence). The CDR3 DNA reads TGCGCCAGCAGTGGTTCCGGGGTGGGAGAGACCCAGTACTTC. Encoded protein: CASSGSGVGETQYF.

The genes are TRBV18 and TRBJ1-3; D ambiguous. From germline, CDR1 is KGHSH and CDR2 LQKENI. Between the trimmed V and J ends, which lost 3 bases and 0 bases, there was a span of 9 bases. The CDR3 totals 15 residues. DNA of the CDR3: TGTGCCAGCTCACCGTCCGGTCCCTCTGGAAACACCATATATTTT. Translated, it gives CASSPSGPSGNTIYF.

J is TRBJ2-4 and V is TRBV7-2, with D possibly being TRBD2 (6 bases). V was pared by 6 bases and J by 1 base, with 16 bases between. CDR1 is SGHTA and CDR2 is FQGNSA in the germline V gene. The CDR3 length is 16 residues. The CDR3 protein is CASSPSREVAKNIQYF. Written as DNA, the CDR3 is TGTGCCAGCAGTCCCTCCAGGGAGGTGGCCAAAAACATTCAGTACTTC.

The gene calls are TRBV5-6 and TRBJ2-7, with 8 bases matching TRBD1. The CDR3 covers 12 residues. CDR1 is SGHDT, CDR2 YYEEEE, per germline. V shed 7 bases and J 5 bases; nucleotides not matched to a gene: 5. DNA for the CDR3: TGTGCCAGCCGACAGGGGTGGAACGAGCAGTACTTC. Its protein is CASRQGWNEQYF.

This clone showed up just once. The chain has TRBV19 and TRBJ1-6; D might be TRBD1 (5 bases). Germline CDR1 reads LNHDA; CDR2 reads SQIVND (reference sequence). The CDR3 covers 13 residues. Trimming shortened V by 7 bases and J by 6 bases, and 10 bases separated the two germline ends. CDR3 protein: CASKGSSNSPLHF. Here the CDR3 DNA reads TGTGCCAGTAAGGGGTCTTCTAATTCACCCCTCCACTTT.

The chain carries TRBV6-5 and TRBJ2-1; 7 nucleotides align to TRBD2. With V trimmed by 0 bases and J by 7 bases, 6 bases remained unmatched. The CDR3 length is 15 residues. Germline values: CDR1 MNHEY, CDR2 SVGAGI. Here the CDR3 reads CASSYSSGRVNEQFF. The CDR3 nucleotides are TGTGCCAGCAGTTACTCATCAGGGAGGGTTAATGAGCAGTTCTTC.

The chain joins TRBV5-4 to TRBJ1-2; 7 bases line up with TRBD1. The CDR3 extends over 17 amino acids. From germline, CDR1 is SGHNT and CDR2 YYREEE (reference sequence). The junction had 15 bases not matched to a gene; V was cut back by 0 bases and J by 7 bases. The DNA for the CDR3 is TGTGCCAGCAGCTTGGGAAAGGGTGGGCAGGGGGGAGTTGGCTACACCTTC. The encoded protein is CASSLGKGGQGGVGYTF.

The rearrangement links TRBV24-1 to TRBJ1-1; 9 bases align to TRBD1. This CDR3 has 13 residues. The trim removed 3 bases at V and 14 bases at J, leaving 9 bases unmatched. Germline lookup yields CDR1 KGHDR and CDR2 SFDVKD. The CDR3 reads CATSDGGTGSVFF. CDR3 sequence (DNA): TGTGCCACCAGTGATGGAGGGACAGGGTCCGTCTTCTTT.

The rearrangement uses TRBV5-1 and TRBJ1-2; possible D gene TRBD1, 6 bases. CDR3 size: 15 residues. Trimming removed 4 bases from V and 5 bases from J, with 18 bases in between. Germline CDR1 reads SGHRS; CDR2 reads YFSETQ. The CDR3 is CASSPNPGTPYGYTF. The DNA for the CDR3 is TGCGCCAGCAGCCCCAACCCCGGGACACCTTATGGCTACACCTTC.